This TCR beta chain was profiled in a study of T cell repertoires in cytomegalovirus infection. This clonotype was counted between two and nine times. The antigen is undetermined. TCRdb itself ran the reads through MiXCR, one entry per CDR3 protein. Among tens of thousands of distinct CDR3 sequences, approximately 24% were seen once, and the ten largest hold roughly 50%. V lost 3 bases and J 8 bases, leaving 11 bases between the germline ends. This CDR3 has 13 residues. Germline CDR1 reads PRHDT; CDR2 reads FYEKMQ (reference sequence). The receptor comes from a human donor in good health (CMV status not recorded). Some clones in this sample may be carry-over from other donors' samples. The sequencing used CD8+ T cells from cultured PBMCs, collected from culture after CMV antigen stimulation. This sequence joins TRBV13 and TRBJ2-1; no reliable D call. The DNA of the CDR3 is TGTGCCAGCAGCTTGGCAGCCCCCCATGAGCAGTTCTTC. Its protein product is CASSLAAPHEQFF.